This TCR beta chain came from a study of CD8 T cells in ankylosing spondylitis. Ten or more counts support this clonotype. Its antigen is unidentified. From the 5' RACE reads, TCRdb called clonotypes with MiXCR, one entry per CDR3 protein. The top ten hold around 7.8% of the sample, which has some 54,000 distinct CDR3 sequences, 6.5% to 8% seen once. Whole-study results and caveats: Characteristic of ankylosing spondylitis blood, it appeared, was a TCR beta motif comprising roughly eight highly homologous variants. Certain motif variants had earlier been reported in reactive arthritis synovial fluid and blood.

The specimen was blood, either unsorted or a sorted T cell fraction (not recorded which). This clonotype was sampled from a female donor with ankylosing spondylitis or in good health (not recorded which).

CDR3 bases: TGTGCCAGCAGTCCCAACCAAGGCGTACGACAGGGGAAATGGTTCTTT. This codes for CASSPNQGVRQGKWFF. The rearrangement uses TRBV27 and TRBJ1-1; 8 nucleotides agree with TRBD1. This CDR3 comprises 16 residues. V gave up 5 bases and J gave up 14 bases; unmatched junction bases: 22. Germline lookup yields CDR1 MNHEY and CDR2 SMNVEV (reference sequence).